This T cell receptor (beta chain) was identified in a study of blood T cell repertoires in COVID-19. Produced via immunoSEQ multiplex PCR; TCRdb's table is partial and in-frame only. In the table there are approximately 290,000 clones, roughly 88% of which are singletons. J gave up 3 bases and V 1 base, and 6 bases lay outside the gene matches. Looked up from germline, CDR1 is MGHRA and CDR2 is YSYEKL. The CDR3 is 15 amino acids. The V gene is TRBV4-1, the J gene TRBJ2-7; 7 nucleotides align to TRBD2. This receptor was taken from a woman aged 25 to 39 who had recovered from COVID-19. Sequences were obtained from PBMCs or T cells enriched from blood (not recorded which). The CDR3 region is CASSQGTRGVYEQYF. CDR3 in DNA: TGCGCCAGCAGCCAAGGGACTAGAGGAGTCTACGAGCAGTACTTC.